A selection of T cell receptor beta chains follows, all from one sample in a study of cytomegalovirus exposure and HLA in healthy donors. Sequencing was performed with immunoSEQ multiplex PCR; in TCRdb, only in-frame clones are kept and a portion is missing. The sample includes fewer than 200,000 clones, about four fifths seen only once; the top ten take 2.5% to 3%. Sequencing was performed on PBMCs. Receptors were obtained from a woman aged 18-35 years in good health and CMV-seropositive. CDR3s include the opening cysteine and the closing phenylalanine or tryptophan. The order of the fields is clone size, J gene, V gene, D gene, CDR3 DNA, CDR3 protein. D genes are given only for firm matches. Clone sizes are given selectively: once, few, many, or a class where the clone is expanded.

- | TRBJ1-1 | TRBV4-1 | - | TGCGCCAGCAGCCAAGACCAGGCGACGAACACTGAAGCTTTCTTT | CASSQDQATNTEAFF
- | TRBJ1-1 | TRBV29-1 | - | TGCAGCGTGGCCCCGTTGGGGAGCGAAGCTTTCTTT | CSVAPLGSEAFF
- | TRBJ1-2 | TRBV7-2 | - | TGTGCCAGCAGAACGGACAGTAACTATGGCTACACCTTC | CASRTDSNYGYTF
- | TRBJ2-1 | TRBV4-3 | - | TGCGCCAGCAGCCAAGAGTGGACTTCCTACAATGAGCAGTTCTTC | CASSQEWTSYNEQFF
- | TRBJ1-1 | TRBV29-1 | TRBD1 | TGCAGCGTTTTCGATGGGACAGGGGTCTCTGAAGCTTTCTTT | CSVFDGTGVSEAFF
- | TRBJ2-1 | TRBV6-6 | TRBD1 | TGTGCCAGCACCCTGGACAGGGTTAGGGGCAATGAGCAGTTCTTC | CASTLDRVRGNEQFF
- | TRBJ2-7 | TRBV11-2 | - | TGTGCCAGCAGCAGGGAGAGCGGGTCCTCCTACGAGCAGTACTTC | CASSRESGSSYEQYF
- | TRBJ2-7 | TRBV6-5 | TRBD1 | TGTGCCAGCAGTATAAGACAGGGGAAGGCCTACGAGCAGTACTTC | CASSIRQGKAYEQYF
- | TRBJ2-3 | TRBV11-2 | TRBD2 | TGTGCCAGCAGCGCCCGGGGGGGCACAGATACGCAGTATTTT | CASSARGGTDTQYF
few | TRBJ2-7 | TRBV2 | - | TGTGCCAGCAGTGAACTAGGGGACTACGAGCAGTACTTC | CASSELGDYEQYF
- | TRBJ1-2 | TRBV6-1 | - | TGTGCCAGCAGTGGTGTATTCTATGGCTACACCTTC | CASSGVFYGYTF
- | TRBJ2-3 | TRBV9 | - | TGTGCCAGCAGCGTAAGGGGATACGATACGCAGTATTTT | CASSVRGYDTQYF
- | TRBJ1-5 | TRBV2 | - | TGTGCCAGCAGTGAGGGGGCCGCGGGCAATCAGCCCCAGCATTTT | CASSEGAAGNQPQHF
- | TRBJ1-5 | TRBV7-2 | - | TGTGCCAGCAGCTTACGAGGGAATCAGCCCCAGCATTTT | CASSLRGNQPQHF
- | TRBJ1-2 | TRBV5-1 | TRBD1 | TGCGCCAGCAGCTTGCAGGGGGCGAGTGGTTGGTATGGCTACACCTTC | CASSLQGASGWYGYTF
- | TRBJ2-3 | TRBV18 | TRBD2 | TGTGCCAGCTCACCAACTTCCGGGACTAGCGGGCGCAGCACAGATACGCAGTATTTT | CASSPTSGTSGRSTDTQYF
- | TRBJ2-7 | TRBV18 | - | TGTGCCAGCTCACCAGCCAGGACAACCTACGAGCAGTACTTC | CASSPARTTYEQYF
- | TRBJ1-6 | TRBV4-1 | - | TGCGCCAGCAGCCAAGGTTCGGTGGGCTTCTATAATTCACCCCTCCACTTT | CASSQGSVGFYNSPLHF
- | TRBJ1-1 | TRBV7-2 | - | TGTGCCAGCAGCCCGGGGGTCTCCGGCGCTGAAGCTTTCTTT | CASSPGVSGAEAFF
- | TRBJ1-6 | TRBV4-1 | TRBD1 | TGCGCCAGCAGCCAAGAGATGGTTCGGGACAGGGGAACTTCACCCCTCCACTTT | CASSQEMVRDRGTSPLHF
- | TRBJ2-7 | TRBV2 | - | TGTGCCAGCAGGGGTAGCGTGTACGAGCAGTACTTC | CASRGSVYEQYF
- | TRBJ1-2 | TRBV5-1 | - | TGCGCCAGCAGCTTGGATCAGGGCGGATATGGCTACACCTTC | CASSLDQGGYGYTF
once | TRBJ1-2 | TRBV18 | - | TGTGCCAGCTCCCCCACTCAACAGGGAGATGGCTACACCTTC | CASSPTQQGDGYTF
- | TRBJ2-3 | TRBV5-3 | - | TGTGCCAGAAGCTTGTCCGCGGGCCAAGGTAGGGATACGCAGTATTTT | CARSLSAGQGRDTQYF
few | TRBJ1-1 | TRBV15 | TRBD1 | TGTGCCACCAGCAGGAGGACAGGGCTAATGAACACTGAAGCTTTCTTT | CATSRRTGLMNTEAFF
- | TRBJ2-3 | TRBV19 | - | TGTGCCAGTAGTAGGCGGGATACGCAGTATTTT | CASSRRDTQYF
few | TRBJ2-3 | TRBV19 | - | TGTGCCAGTAGTATATCCCGGGGGGCAGGAGTCCCAGATACGCAGTATTTT | CASSISRGAGVPDTQYF
- | TRBJ1-2 | TRBV5-4 | - | TGTGCCAGCAGCTTCCCGGGGTTAAAGGATGGCTACACCTTC | CASSFPGLKDGYTF
few | TRBJ2-7 | TRBV6-4 | TRBD1 | TGTGCCAACCCCAGGGGGCGTAGATACGAGCAGTACTTC | CANPRGRRYEQYF
- | TRBJ2-3 | TRBV19 | TRBD2 | TGTGCCAGTAGCACGGGACTAGCGGTTGCAGATACGCAGTATTTT | CASSTGLAVADTQYF
- | TRBJ1-1 | TRBV7-2 | - | TGTGCCAGCAGCCTCTCGACAGTCACTGAAGCTTTCTTT | CASSLSTVTEAFF
- | TRBJ1-4 | TRBV6-5 | - | TGTGCCAGCAGCAATTGGGGGCCGGGTGAAAAACTGTTTTTT | CASSNWGPGEKLFF
- | TRBJ1-6 | TRBV25-1 | TRBD1 | TGTGCCAGCAGTGTCCTGGGACAGGGGAATTCACCCCTCCACTTT | CASSVLGQGNSPLHF
- | TRBJ1-1 | TRBV6-1 | - | TGTGCCAGCAGTGAACTTTGGAGGTCCACTGAAGCTTTCTTT | CASSELWRSTEAFF
- | TRBJ2-2 | TRBV27 | TRBD1 | TGTGCCAGCAGTTTGGACAGGGGAGGTACCGGGGAGCTGTTTTTT | CASSLDRGGTGELFF
- | TRBJ2-7 | TRBV6-1 | - | TGTGCCAGCAAAGCGGGCCCCTACGAGCAGTACTTC | CASKAGPYEQYF
- | TRBJ2-7 | TRBV5-1 | TRBD1 | TGCGCCAGCAGCTGGACAGGGGTCTGGGAGCAGTACTTC | CASSWTGVWEQYF
- | TRBJ2-7 | TRBV15 | - | TGTGCCACCAGGATGCCGGGACACCACGAGCAGTACTTC | CATRMPGHHEQYF
once | TRBJ1-1 | TRBV4-3 | TRBD1 | TGCGCCAGCAGCCCCACTTCGGGACAGGCATCGATGAACACTGAAGCTTTCTTT | CASSPTSGQASMNTEAFF
- | TRBJ2-7 | TRBV29-1 | TRBD1 | TGCAGCGCACGACAGGGGCCTACTCCCGACGAGCAGTACTTC | CSARQGPTPDEQYF
- | TRBJ2-7 | TRBV5-1 | TRBD1 | TGCGCCAGCAGCTCTATAGGACAGGGCGGTTACGAGCAGTACTTC | CASSSIGQGGYEQYF
few | TRBJ2-7 | TRBV5-1 | - | TGCGCCAGCAGCTTGGATCCTGGGCGTCGGTACGAGCAGTACTTC | CASSLDPGRRYEQYF